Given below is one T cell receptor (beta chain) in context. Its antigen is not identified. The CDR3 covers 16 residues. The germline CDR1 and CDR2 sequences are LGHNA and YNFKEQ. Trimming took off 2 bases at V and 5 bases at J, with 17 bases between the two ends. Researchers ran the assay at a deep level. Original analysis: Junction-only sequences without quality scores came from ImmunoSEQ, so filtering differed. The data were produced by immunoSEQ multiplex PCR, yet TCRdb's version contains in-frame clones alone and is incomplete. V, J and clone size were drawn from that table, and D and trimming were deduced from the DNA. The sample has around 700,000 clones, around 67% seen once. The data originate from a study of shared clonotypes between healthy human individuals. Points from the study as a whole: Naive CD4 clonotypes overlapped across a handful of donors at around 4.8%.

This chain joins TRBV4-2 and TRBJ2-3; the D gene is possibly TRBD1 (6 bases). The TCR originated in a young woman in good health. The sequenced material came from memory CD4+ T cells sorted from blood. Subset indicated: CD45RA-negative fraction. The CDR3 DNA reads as TGTGCCAGCAGCCAATCTGGGGGCGTGGCGGGAGATACGCAGTATTTT. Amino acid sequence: CASSQSGGVAGDTQYF.